The TCR beta chain under discussion was sequenced for a study of T cell clonality in common variable immunodeficiency (dated by TCRdb to between 2015 and 2017). The CDR3 covers 15 residues, taking in both the cysteine and the phenylalanine. Shown are 36 bases from within the CDR3, in frame from base 1. V and J are truncated by 0 bases and 3 bases respectively, leaving an intervening sequence of 9 bases. As encoded in the germline V gene (reference sequence), CDR1 is GTSNPN while CDR2 is SVGIG. Broader findings and caveats from the paper: TCRbeta clonality was higher in CVID subjects than in healthy controls (t-test p = 0.018), and the increase was most characteristic of about a third of subjects. Despite equal DNA input, controls averaged around 80,000 unique sequences per sample versus about 31,547 in CVID samples. Healthy controls shared more TCRbeta clones with each other than CVID subjects shared among themselves (p < 0.0001). According to the authors, figuring out what caused the increased clonality in CVID would require sequencing the repertoires of T cell subpopulations. Correlations between repertoire features and clinical complications were limited by patient heterogeneity within the CVID cohort. CVID TCRbeta sequences were reported to have fewer deletions and N-nucleotide insertions and to lack highly modified clones with 13 or more V deletions.

The table lists this clone with many counts. What this receptor recognizes is not known. Sequencing ends 3 residues short of the CDR3 end; the germline J gene provides the rest. Standard criteria were used to diagnose CVID, namely serum IgG, IgA and/or IgM reduced below the normal range together with specific antibody deficiency. There were around 45 subjects in the CVID group (roughly 15 female and about 29 male), ranging in age from roughly 9 to 65 years, with a mean age of 40. Both CVID patients and healthy controls were predominantly of Caucasian heritage. At the time of study participation, every CVID subject had been on replacement immunoglobulin therapy for one year or longer. At the time of blood collection, no CVID subject was ill or was being treated with immunomodulatory or immunosuppressive medication. From each donor, about 4.5 to 9 ml of heparinized peripheral whole blood was collected. TCRbeta CDR3 repertoires were sequenced from genomic DNA of adults with common variable immune deficiency (CVID) and healthy adult controls. Diluted blood was subjected to density centrifugation over Hypaque 1077 or Ficoll-Paque for isolation of peripheral blood mononuclear cells. Unsorted mononuclear cells served as the source of genomic DNA, which was extracted either by Qiagen column purification or by a centrifugation-based method.

Equivalent amounts of genomic DNA from CVID and control samples were used as sequencing input. For every sample, a 60 bp segment covering the rearranged TCRbeta CDR3 region was amplified and then sequenced. TCRbeta amplification used the immunoSEQ assay, a bias-corrected multiplex PCR with high-throughput sequencing. The original pipeline was this. Each unique nucleotide sequence was treated as a clone and annotated with V, D and J genes, copy number and frequency. Sequences were labeled productive if in frame, and non-productive if out of frame or containing stop codons. As previously described, clonality was computed from Shannon's entropy. The predicted amino acid sequences of productive clones were used to derive the mean CDR3 Kyte-Doolittle hydropathy. Scaled V gene usage was hierarchically clustered using Manhattan distance and complete linkage with the R hclust function. To assess clone sharing by CDR3 amino acid sequence, 12 repertoires per group were resampled over 100 rounds. The repertoires were screened for roughly 70 published EBV-specific TCRbeta sequences and roughly 240 published CMV-specific TCRbeta sequences. A couple of CVID samples that yielded fewer than 10,000 sequences were excluded from the analysis, so approximately 40 CVID repertoires were retained. TCRdb's version of the immuneACCESS table is confined to in-frame rearrangements and falls short of the full clone set. An unresolved V gene accounts for under half of the shortfall where checked; the remainder is of unknown origin. Clonal size and the V and J genes are those of that table, whereas D and trimming came from the DNA. This sample is represented by fewer than 35,000 clones, with no singletons among them. 5.5% to 7% of the sample goes to the ten largest clones.

The rearrangement joined TRBV30 to TRBJ2-6; the D segment cannot be called with confidence. The sequence was obtained from a human donor with common variable immunodeficiency. Specimen: peripheral blood mononuclear cells. CDR3 loop: CAWSVKLGGANVLTF. The sequenced part of the CDR3 DNA is TGTGCCTGGAGTGTAAAGCTTGGTGGGGCCAACGTC.